The 21 T cell receptor beta chains below all came from one sample that was sequenced in a study of blood T cell repertoires in COVID-19. TCRdb keeps only in-frame clones here, not all; method: immunoSEQ multiplex PCR. The sample comprises a few hundred thousand clones, 87% of which are singletons, and 2% to 2.5% rests with the top ten. The sample taken for sequencing was peripheral blood. These receptors all stem from a woman between 45 and 65 years old with acute or convalescent COVID-19.

The gene calls are TRBV7-2 and TRBJ2-1; D may be TRBD2 (6 bases). Trimming shortened V by 5 bases and J by 5 bases, and 16 bases separated the two germline ends. The CDR3 totals 15 residues. Per the germline V gene, CDR1 is SGHTA and CDR2 is FQGNSA. The CDR3: CASSILAIHNNEQFF. CDR3 in DNA: TGTGCCAGCAGCATACTAGCAATACATAACAATGAGCAGTTCTTC.

The gene calls are TRBV9 and TRBJ2-2; D is undetermined. Between the trimmed V and J ends, which lost 1 base and 2 bases, there was a span of 6 bases. Germline CDR1 and CDR2: SGDLS and YYNGEE. The CDR3 has 14 residues. CDR3 sequence (DNA): TGTGCCAGCAGCGTATCCACAAACACCGGGGAGCTGTTTTTT. This gives the protein CASSVSTNTGELFF.

The CDR3 spells CASSQTEEYEQYF. Written as DNA, the CDR3 is TGTGCCAGCAGCCAGACAGAGGAATACGAGCAGTACTTC. The chain is built from TRBV12-3 or TRBV12-4 and TRBJ2-7; possibly TRBD1 for D (5 bases). The CDR3 is made up of 13 amino acids. Trimming took 6 bases from V and 4 from J, leaving 13 bases between them.

This clone appeared many times. J is TRBJ2-6 and V is TRBV5-5; TRBD1 agrees at 7 bases. Trimming took 4 bases from V and 2 from J; bases not matched to a gene: 3. There are 15 residues in the CDR3. Germline V gives CDR1 SGHKS, CDR2 YYEKEE (reference sequence). CDR3 residues: CASSHTGAGANVLTF. CDR3 DNA: TGTGCCAGCAGCCACACAGGGGCTGGGGCCAACGTCCTGACTTTC.

The chain joins TRBV6-2 or TRBV6-3 to TRBJ1-1; D may be TRBD1 (6 bases). The germline CDR1 and CDR2 sequences are MNHEY and SVGEGT. V lost 3 bases and J lost 3, with 14 bases in between. The CDR3 spans 15 residues. In DNA form, the CDR3 reads TGTGCCAGCAGTTATTCAGGGGTCACGTACACTGAAGCTTTCTTT. Encoded protein: CASSYSGVTYTEAFF.

CDR3 DNA sequence: TGCGCCAGCAGCCAGGACGCGACAGGGGCGGACCCCCTCCACTTT. Amino acid sequence: CASSQDATGADPLHF. V is TRBV4-3 and J is TRBJ1-6; 8 nucleotides line up with TRBD1. Unmatched junction bases numbered 11, after V lost 3 bases and J lost 13 bases. This CDR3 has 15 residues. Germline V gene data show CDR1 as LGHNA and CDR2 as YSLEER.

This chain uses TRBV4-2 with TRBJ2-1; 9 nucleotides match TRBD2. J lost 6 bases, V lost 5 bases, and 11 bases had no gene match. The germline CDR1 and CDR2 sequences are LGHNA and YNFKEQ. This CDR3 is built from 16 residues. The CDR3 coding sequence is TGTGCCAGCAGCTCTTCTCCCGGGACTAGCCTCAATGAGCAGTTCTTC. This translates into CASSSSPGTSLNEQFF.

A remark on this clone: In the same sample, other DNA sequences code for this CDR3. The chain links TRBV6-1 to TRBJ1-1; perhaps TRBD1 as D (5 bases). The CDR3 runs 14 residues. Germline assignment: CDR1 MNHNS and CDR2 SASEGT. V lost 0 bases, J lost 3 bases, and 8 bases lay in between. The CDR3 reads CASSEAGGDTEAFF. The CDR3, as DNA: TGTGCCAGCAGTGAAGCGGGGGGGGACACTGAAGCTTTCTTT.

The chain links TRBV28 to TRBJ1-5; no reliable D call. Trimming shortened V by 7 bases and J by 2 bases, and 12 bases separated the two germline ends. Per the germline V gene, CDR1 is MDHEN and CDR2 is SYDVKM. The CDR3 covers 14 residues. The CDR3 coding sequence is TGTGCCAGCAACGGAGAAGCACGCAATCAGCCCCAGCATTTT. It codes for CASNGEARNQPQHF.

V gene TRBV11-2 combines with J gene TRBJ2-7, with D possibly matching TRBD1 (6 bases). CDR1 and CDR2 (germline): SGHAT, FQNNGV. The CDR3 has 15 residues. Trimming took off 5 bases at V and 2 bases at J, with 16 bases between the two ends. CDR3 nucleotides: TGTGCCAGCAGCACAACAGGGCTGTCTACCTACGAGCAGTACTTC. Its translation is CASSTTGLSTYEQYF.

The V gene is TRBV6-6, the J gene TRBJ1-2; a weak D match, TRBD1 (5 bases). V lost 2 bases to trimming and J lost 6 bases, with 10 bases between them. The CDR3 totals 13 residues. CDR1 and CDR2 from the germline V gene are MNHNY and SVGAGI (reference sequence). The CDR3 reads CASSYERGDGYTF. In DNA, the CDR3 is TGTGCCAGCAGTTACGAGCGGGGGGATGGCTACACCTTC.

This chain joins TRBV18 and TRBJ1-6; D is ambiguous. V was cut by 5 bases and J by 1 base, with 9 bases left in between. Germline CDR1 is KGHSH and CDR2 is LQKENI. This CDR3 spans 15 amino acids. Here the CDR3 reads CASSSVLSYNSPLHF. The CDR3 DNA reads TGTGCCAGCTCATCCGTGTTGTCCTATAATTCACCCCTCCACTTT. The full variable domain, rest sourced from reference TRBV18 and TRBJ1-6, is NAGVMQNPRHLVRRRGQEARLRCSPMKGHSHVYWYRQLPEEGLKFMVYLQKENIIDESGMPKERFSAEFPKEGPSILRIQQVVRGDSAAYFCASSSVLSYNSPLHFGNGTRLTVT.

V and J are TRBV19 and TRBJ1-2; D possibly corresponds to TRBD1 (5 bases). The CDR3 loop spans 12 amino acids. Per the germline V gene, CDR1 is LNHDA and CDR2 is SQIVND (reference sequence). V lost 3 bases to trimming and J lost 7 bases, with 9 bases between them. The chain's CDR3 is CASSIRRVGYTF. CDR3 in DNA: TGTGCCAGTAGTATCCGCAGGGTTGGCTACACCTTC.

The chain couples TRBV29-1 to TRBJ1-5; a possible D gene is TRBD1 (5 bases). The CDR3 covers 13 residues. Germline loops: CDR1 SQVTM, CDR2 ANQGSEA. Trimming took off 6 bases at V and 0 bases at J, with 9 bases between the two ends. The CDR3 DNA reads as TGCAGCGTACAGGAGAATAGCAATCAGCCCCAGCATTTT. Its protein is CSVQENSNQPQHF. The full variable domain, its missing parts supplied by reference TRBV29-1 and TRBJ1-5, is SAVISQKPSRDICQRGTSLTIQCQVDSQVTMMFWYRQQPGQSLTLIATANQGSEATYESGFVIDKFPISRPNLTFSTLTVSNMSPEDSSIYLCSVQENSNQPQHFGDGTRLSIL.

The chain links TRBV9 to TRBJ1-2; D ambiguous. Germline CDR1 reads SGDLS; CDR2 reads YYNGEE. Trimming removed 4 bases at V and 8 bases at J, with 18 bases between. This CDR3 has 14 amino acids. Here the CDR3 reads CASSPREIPRGYTF. CDR3 sequence (DNA): TGTGCCAGCAGCCCCCGAGAAATACCGAGGGGCTACACCTTC.

The chain couples TRBV7-8 to TRBJ1-1; TRBD1 agrees at 8 bases. V was pared by 1 base and J by 4 bases, with 5 bases of the junction left unmatched. The germline gives CDR1 SGHVS, CDR2 FQNEAQ. CDR3 size: 15 residues. The CDR3 region is CASSLGRGRTTEAFF. As DNA, the CDR3 is TGTGCCAGCAGCTTAGGCAGGGGGCGGACCACTGAAGCTTTCTTT.

The CDR3 is CASSPGSTLSGANVLTF. The CDR3 DNA reads TGTGCCAGCTCACCAGGGAGTACCCTCTCTGGGGCCAACGTCCTGACTTTC. The V call is TRBV18, the J call TRBJ2-6, with a possible D match to TRBD2 (5 bases). Germline-derived CDR1 and CDR2 are KGHSH and LQKENI. V was pared by 2 bases and J by 0 bases, with 11 bases between. The CDR3 loop spans 17 amino acids.

V is TRBV20-1 and J is TRBJ2-3, with D perhaps matching TRBD2 (6 bases). The CDR3 covers 11 residues. CDR1 is DFQATT and CDR2 is SNEGSKA in the germline V gene (reference sequence). V was shortened by 7 bases and J by 5 bases, with 10 bases between the two germline ends. The CDR3 sequence: CSDGRGDTQYF. The CDR3 DNA is TGCAGTGACGGGAGAGGAGATACGCAGTATTTT.

J is TRBJ1-4 and V is TRBV5-1; D gene ambiguous. Trimming cost V 4 bases and J 3 bases, with 7 bases left between them. Germline CDR1 is SGHRS and CDR2 is YFSETQ. CDR3 length equals 13 residues. CDR3 nucleotide sequence: TGCGCCAGCAGCCAGGCACCTAATGAAAAACTGTTTTTT. Residues: CASSQAPNEKLFF.

V is TRBV4-3 and J is TRBJ2-3, with 9 positions matching TRBD2. The CDR3 is made up of 18 amino acids. The trim removed 2 bases at V and 8 bases at J, leaving 17 bases unmatched. Germline-derived CDR1 and CDR2 are LGHNA and YSLEER. DNA for the CDR3: TGCGCCAGCAGCCAACCCAAAGGACTAGCGCCGGTGAGTGGTACGCAGTATTTT. This sequence encodes CASSQPKGLAPVSGTQYF.

This chain links TRBV5-8 with TRBJ1-5; 9 bases agree with TRBD1. Germline CDR1 is SGHTS and CDR2 is YDEGEE. Unmatched junction bases numbered 4, after V lost 2 bases and J lost 4 bases. The CDR3 extends over 15 amino acids. The CDR3 protein is CASSFTGTGNQPQHF. CDR3 nucleotide sequence: TGTGCCAGCAGCTTTACCGGGACAGGGAATCAGCCCCAGCATTTT.